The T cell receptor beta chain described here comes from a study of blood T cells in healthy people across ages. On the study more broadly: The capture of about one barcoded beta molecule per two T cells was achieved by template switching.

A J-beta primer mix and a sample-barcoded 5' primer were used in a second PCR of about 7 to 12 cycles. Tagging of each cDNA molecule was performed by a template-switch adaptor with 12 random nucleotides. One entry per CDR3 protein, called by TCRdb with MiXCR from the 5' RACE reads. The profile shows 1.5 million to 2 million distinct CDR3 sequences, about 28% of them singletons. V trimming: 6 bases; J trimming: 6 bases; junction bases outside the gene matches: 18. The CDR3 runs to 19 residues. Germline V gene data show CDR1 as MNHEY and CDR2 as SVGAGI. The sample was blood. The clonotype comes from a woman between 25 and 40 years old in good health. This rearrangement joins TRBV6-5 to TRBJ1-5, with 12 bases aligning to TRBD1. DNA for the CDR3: TGTGCCAGCAGCTACCGCGCAGGGACAGGGGGCCGCAAGAGTCAGCCCCAGCATTTT. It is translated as CASSYRAGTGGRKSQPQHF.